This T cell receptor (beta chain) comes out of a study of CD8 T cells in Susac syndrome. The authors reverse transcribed roughly 0.5 to 1 ug RNA with random hexamers. TCRdb fed the immunoSEQ multiplex PCR reads into MiXCR, producing one record per CDR3 protein. The data show about 210,000 distinct CDR3 sequences, about 94% seen once. The J segment lost 2 bases and the V segment lost 4 bases, leaving 6 bases of the junction unmatched. The CDR3 length is 16 residues. The germline V gene encodes CDR1 MNHNY and CDR2 SVGAGI (reference sequence). The receptor comes from a human donor in good health. The chain recombines TRBV6-6 with TRBJ1-2; the match to TRBD1 covers 11 bases. Sequences were obtained from CD4+ T cells from PBMCs. The CDR3 reads CASSSGQGAKNYGYTF. CDR3 in DNA: TGTGCCAGCAGTTCCGGACAGGGGGCTAAAAACTATGGCTACACCTTC.